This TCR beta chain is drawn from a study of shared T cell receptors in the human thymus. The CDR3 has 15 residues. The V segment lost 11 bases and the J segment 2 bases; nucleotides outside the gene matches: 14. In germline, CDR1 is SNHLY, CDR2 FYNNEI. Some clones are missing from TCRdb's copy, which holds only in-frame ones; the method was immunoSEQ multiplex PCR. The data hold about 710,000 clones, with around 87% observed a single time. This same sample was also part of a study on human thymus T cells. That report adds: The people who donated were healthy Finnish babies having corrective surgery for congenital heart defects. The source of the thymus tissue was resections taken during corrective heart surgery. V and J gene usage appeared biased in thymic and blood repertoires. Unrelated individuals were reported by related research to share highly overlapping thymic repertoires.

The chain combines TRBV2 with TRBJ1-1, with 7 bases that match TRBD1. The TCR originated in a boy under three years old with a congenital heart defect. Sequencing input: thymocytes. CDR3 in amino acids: CASDLLGTVNTEAFF. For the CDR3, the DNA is TGTGCCTCTGATTTGTTGGGGACAGTTAACACTGAAGCTTTCTTT.